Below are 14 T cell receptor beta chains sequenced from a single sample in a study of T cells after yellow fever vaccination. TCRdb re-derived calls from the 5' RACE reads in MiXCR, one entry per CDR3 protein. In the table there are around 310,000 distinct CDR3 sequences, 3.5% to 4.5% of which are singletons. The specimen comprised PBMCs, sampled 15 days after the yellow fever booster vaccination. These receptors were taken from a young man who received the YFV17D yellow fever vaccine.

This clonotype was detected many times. In DNA form, the CDR3 reads TGTGCCAGCAGCCCCCAATCTCCCGGGGAGCTGTTTTTT. Amino acid sequence: CASSPQSPGELFF. This sequence joins TRBV7-3 and TRBJ2-2; D remains unclear. Trimming stripped 5 bases from V and 6 bases from J, with 10 bases between. This CDR3 spans 13 amino acids. Germline V gene data show CDR1 as SGHTA and CDR2 as FQGTGA.

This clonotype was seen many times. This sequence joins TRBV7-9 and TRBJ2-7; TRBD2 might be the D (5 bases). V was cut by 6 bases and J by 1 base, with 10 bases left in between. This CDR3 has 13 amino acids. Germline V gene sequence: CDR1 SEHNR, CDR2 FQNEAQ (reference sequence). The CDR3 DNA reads TGTGCCAGCAGTCCAGCGGTGTCCTACGAGCAGTACGTC. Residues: CASSPAVSYEQYV.

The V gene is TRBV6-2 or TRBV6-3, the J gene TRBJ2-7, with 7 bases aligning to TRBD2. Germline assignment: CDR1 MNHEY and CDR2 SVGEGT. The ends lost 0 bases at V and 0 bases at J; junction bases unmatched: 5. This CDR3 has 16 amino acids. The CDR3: CASSYSSGGNSYEQYV. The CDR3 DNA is TGTGCCAGCAGTTACTCGTCGGGGGGAAACTCCTACGAGCAGTACGTC.

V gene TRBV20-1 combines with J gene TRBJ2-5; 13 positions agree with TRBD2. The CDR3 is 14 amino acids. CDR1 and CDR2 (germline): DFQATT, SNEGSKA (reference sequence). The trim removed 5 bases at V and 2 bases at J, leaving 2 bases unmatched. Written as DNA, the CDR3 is TGCAGTGCTGGACTAGCGGGGGAGCAAGAGACCCAGTACTTC. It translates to CSAGLAGEQETQYF.

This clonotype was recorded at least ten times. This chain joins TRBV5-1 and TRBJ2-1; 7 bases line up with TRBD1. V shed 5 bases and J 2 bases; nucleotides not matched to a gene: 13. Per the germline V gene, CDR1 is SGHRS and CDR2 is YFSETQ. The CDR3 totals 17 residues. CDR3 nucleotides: TGCGCCAGCAGAGGTGGGGAACCAGGGGGTACCTACAATGAGCAGTTCTTC. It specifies CASRGGEPGGTYNEQFF.

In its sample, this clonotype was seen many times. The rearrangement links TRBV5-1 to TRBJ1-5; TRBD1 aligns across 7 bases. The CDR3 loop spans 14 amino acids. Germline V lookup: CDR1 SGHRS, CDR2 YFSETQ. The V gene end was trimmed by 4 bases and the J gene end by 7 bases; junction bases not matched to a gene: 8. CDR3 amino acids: CASSPGTAEQPQHF. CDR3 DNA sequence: TGCGCCAGCAGCCCCGGGACAGCTGAACAGCCCCAGCATTTT.

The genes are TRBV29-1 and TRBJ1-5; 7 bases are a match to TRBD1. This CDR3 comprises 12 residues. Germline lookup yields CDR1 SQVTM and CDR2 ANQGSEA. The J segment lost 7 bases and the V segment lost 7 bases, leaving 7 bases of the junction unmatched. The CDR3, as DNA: TGCAGCGCAGGGGGGGGGGACCAGCCCCAGCATTTT. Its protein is CSAGGGDQPQHF.

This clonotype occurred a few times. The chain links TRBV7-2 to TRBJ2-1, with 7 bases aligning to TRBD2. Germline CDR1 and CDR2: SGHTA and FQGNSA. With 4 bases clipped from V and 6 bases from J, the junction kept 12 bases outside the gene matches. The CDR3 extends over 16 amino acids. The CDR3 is CASSWDGTTASNEQFF. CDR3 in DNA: TGTGCCAGCAGCTGGGACGGGACTACTGCTTCCAATGAGCAGTTCTTC. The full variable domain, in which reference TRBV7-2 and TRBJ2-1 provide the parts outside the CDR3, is GAGVSQSPSNKVTEKGKDVELRCDPISGHTALYWYRQSLGQGLEFLIYFQGNSAPDKSGLPSDRFSAERTGGSVSTLTIQRTQQEDSAVYLCASSWDGTTASNEQFFGPGTRLTVL.

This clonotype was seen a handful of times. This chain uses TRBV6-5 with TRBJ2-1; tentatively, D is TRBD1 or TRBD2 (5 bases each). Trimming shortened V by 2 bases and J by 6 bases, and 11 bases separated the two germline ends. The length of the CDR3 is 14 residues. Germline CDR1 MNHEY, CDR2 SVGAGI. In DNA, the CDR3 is TGTGCCAGCAGTTACGAGGGGAAGGGCAATGAGCAGTTCTTC. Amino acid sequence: CASSYEGKGNEQFF.

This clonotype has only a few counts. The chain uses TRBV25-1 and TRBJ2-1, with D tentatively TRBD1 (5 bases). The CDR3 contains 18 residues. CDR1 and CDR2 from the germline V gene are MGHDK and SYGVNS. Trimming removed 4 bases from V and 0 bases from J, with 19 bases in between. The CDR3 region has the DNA TGTGCCAGCAGTGTACTACCCTTTAGCAGGGTCTCCTACAATGAGCAGTTCTTC. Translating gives CASSVLPFSRVSYNEQFF.

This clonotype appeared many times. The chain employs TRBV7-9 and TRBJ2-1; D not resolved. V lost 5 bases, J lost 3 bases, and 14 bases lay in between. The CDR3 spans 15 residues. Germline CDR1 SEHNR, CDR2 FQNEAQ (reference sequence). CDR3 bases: TGTGCCAGCAGCCTCTTTCCAGGAGACTACAATGAGCAGTTCTTC. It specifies CASSLFPGDYNEQFF.

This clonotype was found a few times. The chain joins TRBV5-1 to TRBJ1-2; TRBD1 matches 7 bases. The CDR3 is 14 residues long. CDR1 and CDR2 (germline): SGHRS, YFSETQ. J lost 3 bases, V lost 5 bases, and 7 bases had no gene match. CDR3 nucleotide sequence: TGCGCCAGCAGACCCCGGCAGGGGGACTATGGCTACACCTTC. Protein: CASRPRQGDYGYTF.

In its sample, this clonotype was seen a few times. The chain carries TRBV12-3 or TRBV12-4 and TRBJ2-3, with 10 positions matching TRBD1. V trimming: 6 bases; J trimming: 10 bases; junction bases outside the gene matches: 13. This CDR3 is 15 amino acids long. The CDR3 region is CASSRTGGSPPAQYF. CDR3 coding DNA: TGTGCCAGCAGCCGGACAGGGGGGTCTCCTCCTGCGCAGTATTTT.

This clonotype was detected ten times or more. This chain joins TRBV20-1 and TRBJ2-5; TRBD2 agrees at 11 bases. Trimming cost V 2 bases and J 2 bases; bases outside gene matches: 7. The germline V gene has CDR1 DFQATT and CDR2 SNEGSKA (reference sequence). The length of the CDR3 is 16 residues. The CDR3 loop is CSARPHRLAGQETQYF. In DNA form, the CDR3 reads TGCAGTGCTAGACCTCATCGACTAGCGGGGCAAGAGACCCAGTACTTC.